A single sample is the source of the 14 T cell receptor beta chains below, sequenced in a study of shared clonotypes between healthy human individuals. Produced via immunoSEQ multiplex PCR; TCRdb's table is partial and in-frame only. The sample has 1,400,000 or so clones, 97% to 99% seen once. Sample: naive CD4+ T cells sorted from blood. Subset defined: CD45RA+ positively selected. The receptors here all came from a man aged 25 to 40 in good health.

The gene calls are TRBV7-3 and TRBJ1-3; TRBD1 is a possible D gene (6 bases). There are 16 residues in the CDR3. Germline V gene data show CDR1 as SGHTA and CDR2 as FQGTGA. V was clipped by 5 bases and J by 2 bases, with 16 bases between them. The CDR3 here is CASSPRGGGAGNTIYF. The CDR3, as DNA: TGTGCCAGCAGCCCCCGGGGCGGGGGCGCTGGAAACACCATATATTTT.

The rearrangement joins TRBV5-4 to TRBJ2-7; D may correspond to TRBD1 or TRBD2 (5 bases each). This CDR3 has 14 amino acids. Germline assignment: CDR1 SGHNT and CDR2 YYREEE (reference sequence). V was trimmed by 5 bases and J by 5 bases, leaving 17 bases between them. The CDR3 DNA reads as TGTGCCAGCAGGCCGGGGACGACAGTCCACGAGCAGTACTTC. Translation: CASRPGTTVHEQYF.

The V gene is TRBV9, the J gene TRBJ2-3; no clear D. Trimming cost V 0 bases and J 2 bases, with 7 bases left between them. CDR3 length: 14 residues. Germline CDR1 and CDR2: SGDLS and YYNGEE. The CDR3 loop is CASSVDSITDTQYF. The CDR3 nucleotides are TGTGCCAGCAGCGTAGACTCGATCACAGATACGCAGTATTTT.

This chain connects TRBV6-5 to TRBJ2-4; TRBD1 is a possible D gene (5 bases). Germline V gene lookup returns CDR1 MNHEY and CDR2 SVGAGI. This CDR3 contains 14 residues. V gave up 4 bases and J gave up 8 bases, with 15 bases separating them. CDR3 protein: CASSFSRVIDIQYF. The CDR3 coding sequence is TGTGCCAGCAGTTTCTCCAGGGTTATTGACATTCAGTACTTC.

The rearrangement links TRBV18 to TRBJ2-7; 12 nucleotides match TRBD1. Looked up from germline, CDR1 is KGHSH and CDR2 is LQKENI. Unmatched junction bases numbered 8, after V lost 3 bases and J lost 5 bases. CDR3 length: 16 residues. In DNA form, the CDR3 reads TGTGCCAGCTCACCTTTAACCGGGACAGGGGGCAACGAGCAGTACTTC. It yields the protein CASSPLTGTGGNEQYF. Drawing the rest from reference TRBV18 and TRBJ2-7, the complete variable domain is NAGVMQNPRHLVRRRGQEARLRCSPMKGHSHVYWYRQLPEEGLKFMVYLQKENIIDESGMPKERFSAEFPKEGPSILRIQQVVRGDSAAYFCASSPLTGTGGNEQYFGPGTRLTVT.

The genes are TRBV9 and TRBJ2-7; 7 nucleotides agree with TRBD2. The germline V gene encodes CDR1 SGDLS and CDR2 YYNGEE. J gave up 0 bases and V 2 bases, and 5 bases lay outside the gene matches. The CDR3 is made up of 15 amino acids. CDR3 nucleotides: TGTGCCAGCAGCGTTCTAGCGGATAGCTCCTACGAGCAGTACTTC. Protein: CASSVLADSSYEQYF.

The V gene is TRBV2, the J gene TRBJ2-1; the D is unclear. This CDR3 comprises 14 residues. The germline V gene encodes CDR1 SNHLY and CDR2 FYNNEI. The V end lost 2 bases, the J end lost 9 bases, and 14 bases lay between the germline ends. In DNA form, the CDR3 reads TGTGCCAGCAGTGAAATTGTAGGCGGCGGTGAGCAGTTCTTC. It encodes CASSEIVGGGEQFF.

The chain is built from TRBV28 and TRBJ2-7; 13 positions agree with TRBD2. Trimming cost V 7 bases and J 6 bases; bases outside gene matches: 12. Germline-derived CDR1 and CDR2 are MDHEN and SYDVKM. CDR3 length equals 16 residues. CDR3 region: CASKRLAGGLEGEQYF. CDR3 nucleotide sequence: TGTGCCAGCAAAAGACTAGCGGGAGGTCTGGAGGGCGAGCAGTACTTC.

About this clone itself: A junction end diverges from the germline sequence, so it may reflect a read error. The V call is TRBV7-2, the J call TRBJ1-2; D is unclear. The length of the CDR3 is 8 residues. Germline assignment: CDR1 SGHTA and CDR2 FQGNSA. The chain's CDR3 is CASSLTLF. The CDR3 nucleotides are TGTGCCAGCAGCTTGACCCTCTTC.

This sequence joins TRBV9 and TRBJ2-7, with 11 bases aligning to TRBD2. The CDR3 has 17 amino acids. Germline assignment: CDR1 SGDLS and CDR2 YYNGEE. J was trimmed by 3 bases and V by 0 bases; bases with no gene match: 8. CDR3 sequence: CASSVVGLAEFNYEQYF. CDR3 in DNA: TGTGCCAGCAGCGTAGTGGGACTAGCGGAATTCAACTACGAGCAGTACTTC.

The V gene is TRBV7-3, the J gene TRBJ2-7, with D perhaps matching TRBD1 (6 bases). V lost 5 bases and J 6 bases, leaving 11 bases between the germline ends. The CDR3 loop spans 12 amino acids. Germline-derived CDR1 and CDR2 are SGHTA and FQGTGA. The CDR3 spells CASSTTGGEQYF. The CDR3 DNA is TGTGCCAGCAGCACGACAGGAGGCGAGCAGTACTTC.

The chain joins TRBV18 to TRBJ1-2, with 9 positions matching TRBD1. This CDR3 is 16 amino acids long. V lost 3 bases, J lost 5 bases, and 10 bases stayed unmatched. Germline-derived CDR1 and CDR2 are KGHSH and LQKENI. The CDR3 spells CASSPVPGQGHYGYTF. CDR3 bases: TGTGCCAGCTCACCCGTCCCGGGACAGGGCCATTATGGCTACACCTTC.

The V gene is TRBV5-1, the J gene TRBJ2-1; TRBD2 matches 13 bases. This CDR3 has 17 amino acids. V was clipped by 0 bases and J by 7 bases; unmatched bases: 7. CDR1 SGHRS and CDR2 YFSETQ come from the germline V gene. CDR3: CASSLAGLAGVPNEQFF. The CDR3 nucleotides are TGCGCCAGCAGCTTGGCCGGACTAGCGGGAGTTCCAAATGAGCAGTTCTTC.

This chain connects TRBV27 to TRBJ1-3; D not resolved. This CDR3 region has 14 residues. The V and J ends lost 6 bases and 3 bases respectively, with 12 bases between them. Germline V gene data show CDR1 as MNHEY and CDR2 as SMNVEV (reference sequence). This CDR3 is CASSRKLGGNTIYF. Written as DNA, the CDR3 is TGTGCCAGCAGCAGAAAACTTGGTGGAAACACCATATATTTT.